Following are 9 T cell receptor beta chains from one sample sequenced in a study of blood T cell repertoires in COVID-19 (dated by TCRdb to about 2020). The method was the immunoSEQ multiplex PCR assay. TCRdb took this table from immuneACCESS and kept in-frame rearrangements with V and J called. Such tables lack part of the clones; where checked against another copy, unresolved V genes explain under half of the gap, and the rest is unexplained. The sample table lists about 260,000 clones, 80% to 90% of them with a count of one. The ten largest clones take up roughly 1.8% of the sample. Material for sequencing was peripheral blood. The receptors derive from a man aged 25-45 years with active or convalescent COVID-19.

V and J are TRBV9 and TRBJ2-3; no reliable D call. The CDR3 is 13 residues long. Germline values: CDR1 SGDLS, CDR2 YYNGEE. Trimming removed 0 bases from V and 5 bases from J, with 7 bases in between. This CDR3 is CASSVVERDTQYF. DNA for the CDR3: TGTGCCAGCAGCGTAGTGGAGAGAGATACGCAGTATTTT.

The V gene is TRBV25-1, the J gene TRBJ1-3; the match to TRBD1 covers 8 bases. The CDR3 contains 15 residues. The V gene end was trimmed by 6 bases and the J gene end by 0 bases; junction bases not matched to a gene: 4. Germline V gene data show CDR1 as MGHDK and CDR2 as SYGVNS. The CDR3 spells CASSGTGLSGNTIYF. In DNA, the CDR3 is TGTGCCAGCAGCGGGACAGGCCTCTCTGGAAACACCATATATTTT.

The rearrangement links TRBV30 to TRBJ1-6, with a tentative D call TRBD1 (6 bases). V lost 3 bases, J lost 10 bases, and 19 bases lay in between. CDR1 and CDR2 from the germline V gene are GTSNPN and SVGIG (reference sequence). The CDR3 is 15 amino acids. The CDR3 DNA reads as TGTGCCTGGAGCCTTTCCCCAGGGGTGTCGTCACCCCTCCACTTT. Its protein is CAWSLSPGVSSPLHF.

This chain links TRBV5-1 with TRBJ2-7; a weak D match, TRBD1 (6 bases). V shed 5 bases and J shed 0 bases, with 12 bases lying between them. The CDR3 has 14 amino acids. CDR1 and CDR2 (germline): SGHRS, YFSETQ. In DNA form, the CDR3 reads TGCGCCAGCAGTTCCGGGACACCCTCCTACGAGCAGTACTTC. Protein: CASSSGTPSYEQYF.

This sequence joins TRBV6-5 and TRBJ1-6; tentative D call: TRBD1 (5 bases). The V end lost 6 bases, the J end lost 7 bases, and 7 bases lay between the germline ends. The CDR3 runs to 12 residues. Per the germline V gene, CDR1 is MNHEY and CDR2 is SVGAGI. In DNA, the CDR3 is TGTGCCAGCAGGGGGGGGAATTCACCCCTCCACTTT. The encoded protein is CASRGGNSPLHF.

The chain carries TRBV7-2 and TRBJ2-7; D is possibly TRBD2 (6 bases). Germline V gene lookup returns CDR1 SGHTA and CDR2 FQGNSA. The CDR3 spans 15 residues. The V and J ends lost 1 base and 0 bases respectively, with 10 bases between them. CDR3 in DNA: TGTGCCAGCAGCTTAGGCGGGGCCCCCTCCTACGAGCAGTACTTC. Amino acids: CASSLGGAPSYEQYF.

The rearrangement joins TRBV6-1 to TRBJ2-2, with TRBD2 matching over 8 bases. Germline CDR1 MNHNS, CDR2 SASEGT. The junction had 14 bases not matched to a gene; V was cut back by 3 bases and J by 5 bases. This CDR3 spans 18 amino acids. CDR3: CASSEGLGGAWFTGELFF. CDR3 in DNA: TGTGCCAGCAGTGAGGGACTCGGGGGGGCCTGGTTTACCGGGGAGCTGTTTTTT.

The sample holds one count of this clone. The chain carries TRBV11-3 and TRBJ2-1, with 8 bases identical to TRBD2. The ends lost 2 bases at V and 5 bases at J; junction bases unmatched: 5. The CDR3 loop spans 15 amino acids. Germline V gene sequence: CDR1 SGHNT, CDR2 YENEEA. CDR3 DNA: TGTGCCAGCAGCTTATACGGGGGGGTAAACAATGAGCAGTTCTTC. Its translation: CASSLYGGVNNEQFF.

The V gene is TRBV7-2, the J gene TRBJ1-6, with TRBD1 identical over 7 bases. This CDR3 is built from 16 residues. The germline V gene encodes CDR1 SGHTA and CDR2 FQGNSA. The ends lost 1 base at V and 3 bases at J; junction bases unmatched: 3. In nucleotides, the CDR3 is TGTGCCAGCAGCTTAGGTCCAGGGGGCTATAATTCACCCCTCCACTTT. Its protein product is CASSLGPGGYNSPLHF.